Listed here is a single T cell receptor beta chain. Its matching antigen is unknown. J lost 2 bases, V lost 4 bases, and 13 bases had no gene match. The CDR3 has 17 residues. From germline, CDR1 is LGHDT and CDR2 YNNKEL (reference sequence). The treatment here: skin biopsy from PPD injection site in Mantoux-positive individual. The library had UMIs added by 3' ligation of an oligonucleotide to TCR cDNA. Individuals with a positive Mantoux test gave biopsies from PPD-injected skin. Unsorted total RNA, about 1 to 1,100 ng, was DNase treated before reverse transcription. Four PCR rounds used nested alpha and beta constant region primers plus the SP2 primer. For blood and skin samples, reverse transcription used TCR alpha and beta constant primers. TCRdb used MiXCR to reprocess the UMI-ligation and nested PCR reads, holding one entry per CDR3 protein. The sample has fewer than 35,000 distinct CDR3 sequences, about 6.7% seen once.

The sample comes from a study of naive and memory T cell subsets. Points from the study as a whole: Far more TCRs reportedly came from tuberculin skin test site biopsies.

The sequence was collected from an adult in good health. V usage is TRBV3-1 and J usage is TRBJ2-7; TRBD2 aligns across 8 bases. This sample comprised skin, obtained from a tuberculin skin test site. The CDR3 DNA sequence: TGTGCCAGCAGCCGATCCATAGCGGGGTGGTCGCCCTACGAGCAGTACTTC. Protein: CASSRSIAGWSPYEQYF.